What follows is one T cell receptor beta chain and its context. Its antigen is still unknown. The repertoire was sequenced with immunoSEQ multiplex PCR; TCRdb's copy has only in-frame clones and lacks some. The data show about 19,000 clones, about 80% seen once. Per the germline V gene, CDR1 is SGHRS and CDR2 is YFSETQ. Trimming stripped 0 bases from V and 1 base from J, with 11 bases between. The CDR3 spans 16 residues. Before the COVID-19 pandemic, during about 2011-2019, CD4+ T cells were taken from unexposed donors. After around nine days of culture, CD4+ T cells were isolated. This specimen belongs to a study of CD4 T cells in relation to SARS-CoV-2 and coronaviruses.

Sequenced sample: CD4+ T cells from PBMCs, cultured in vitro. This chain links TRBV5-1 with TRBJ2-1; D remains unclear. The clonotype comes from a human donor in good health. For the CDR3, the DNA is TGCGCCAGCAGCTTGGAGGGTAGCCTGTCCTACAATGAGCAGTTCTTC. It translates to CASSLEGSLSYNEQFF.